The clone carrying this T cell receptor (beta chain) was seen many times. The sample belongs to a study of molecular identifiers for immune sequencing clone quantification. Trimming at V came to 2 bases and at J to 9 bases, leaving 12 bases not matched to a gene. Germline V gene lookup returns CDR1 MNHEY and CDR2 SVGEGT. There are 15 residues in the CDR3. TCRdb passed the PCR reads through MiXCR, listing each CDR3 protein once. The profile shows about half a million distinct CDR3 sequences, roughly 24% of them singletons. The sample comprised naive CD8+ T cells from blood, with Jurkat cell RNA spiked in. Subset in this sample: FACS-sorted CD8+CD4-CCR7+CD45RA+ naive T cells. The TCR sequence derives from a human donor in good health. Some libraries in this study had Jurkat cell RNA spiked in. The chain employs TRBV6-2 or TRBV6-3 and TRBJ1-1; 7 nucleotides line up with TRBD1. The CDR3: CASSYQAGTADKAFF. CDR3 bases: TGTGCCAGCAGTTACCAAGCCGGGACAGCGGATAAAGCTTTCTTT.